This TCR beta chain emerged from a study of OX40 agonist ivuxolimab in advanced cancers. Study in general: Patients achieving partial responses numbered three: one hepatocellular carcinoma case and two cutaneous melanoma cases.

Patients with autoimmune history or systemic immunosuppression were excluded. This clone came up a few times. V was pared by 5 bases and J by 3 bases, with 5 bases of the junction left unmatched. CDR1 and CDR2 (germline): MNHEY, SVGAGI. The CDR3 is 14 amino acids. TCRdb's copy holds only in-frame clones and misses some; the assay was immunoSEQ multiplex PCR. Of tens of thousands of clones listed, roughly 80% were seen once; the top ten hold approximately 2%. The clonotype comes from an adult with an advanced solid tumor such as melanoma, head and neck, liver or kidney cancer. The source was CD4+ or CD8+ T cells sorted from blood, collected in a trial of the OX40 agonist ivuxolimab. This rearrangement joins TRBV6-5 to TRBJ2-7; 9 bases are shared with TRBD2. CDR3 DNA: TGTGCCAGCAGTACTAGCGGGTATCGCTACGAGCAGTACTTC. This sequence encodes CASSTSGYRYEQYF.